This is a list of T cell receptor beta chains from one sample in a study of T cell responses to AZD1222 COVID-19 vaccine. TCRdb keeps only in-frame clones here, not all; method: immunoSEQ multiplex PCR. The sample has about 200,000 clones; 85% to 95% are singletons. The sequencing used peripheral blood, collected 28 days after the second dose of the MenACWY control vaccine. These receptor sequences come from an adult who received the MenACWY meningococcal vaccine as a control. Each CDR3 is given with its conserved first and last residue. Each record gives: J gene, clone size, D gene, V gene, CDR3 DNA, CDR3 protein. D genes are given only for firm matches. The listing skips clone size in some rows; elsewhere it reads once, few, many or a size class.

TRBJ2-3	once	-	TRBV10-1	TGCGCCAGCAATAGGCGGGGTTGGGTTGGCACAGATACGCAGTATTTT	CASNRRGWVGTDTQYF
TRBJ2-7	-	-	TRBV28	TGTGCCAGCAACCAGCCGGGACGGACCGGAACGCCCTACGAGCAGTACTTC	CASNQPGRTGTPYEQYF
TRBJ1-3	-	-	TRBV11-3	TGTGCCAGCGGGGGAGCAAGGAGCTCTGGAAACACCATATATTTT	CASGGARSSGNTIYF
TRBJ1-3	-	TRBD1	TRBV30	TGTGCCTGCCAAGCAGGGGGAGAAGGAAACACCATATATTTT	CACQAGGEGNTIYF
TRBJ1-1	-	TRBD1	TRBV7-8	TGTGCCAGCAGCTGGCACAGGGGTGTCGGCACTGAAGCTTTCTTT	CASSWHRGVGTEAFF
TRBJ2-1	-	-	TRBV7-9	TGTGCCAGTAGTGTTCCCACGTACAATGAGCAGTTCTTC	CASSVPTYNEQFF
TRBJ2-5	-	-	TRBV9	TGTGCCAGCAGCGCCCCAAGTCAAGAGACCCAGTACTTC	CASSAPSQETQYF
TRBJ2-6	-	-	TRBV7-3	TGTGCCAGCAGCCTGGGGTCTGGGGCCAACGTCCTGACTTTC	CASSLGSGANVLTF
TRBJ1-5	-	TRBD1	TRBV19	TGTGCCAGTAGTATCAGGGGGCCCCGAGTGCCCCAGCATTTT	CASSIRGPRVPQHF
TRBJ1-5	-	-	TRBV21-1	TGTGCCGGGTACAGGGAGTGGAATCAGCCCCAGCATTTT	CAGYREWNQPQHF
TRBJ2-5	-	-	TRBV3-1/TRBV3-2	TGTGCCAGCAGCCAAGAAAGGACCTCGGGGACCCAGTACTTC	CASSQERTSGTQYF
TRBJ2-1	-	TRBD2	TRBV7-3	TGTGCCAGCAGCCCACTAGCGGGAGGGGACAATGAGCAGTTCTTC	CASSPLAGGDNEQFF
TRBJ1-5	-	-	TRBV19	TGTGCCAGTAGTATGGGGGTGGATAGCAATCAGCCCCAGCATTTT	CASSMGVDSNQPQHF
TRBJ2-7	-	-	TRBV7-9	TGTGCCAGCAGCTTAGGACGGACGACCTACGAGCAGTACTTC	CASSLGRTTYEQYF
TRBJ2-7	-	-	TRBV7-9	TGTGCCAGCAGCTTGAGGATCAACGAGCAGTACTTC	CASSLRINEQYF
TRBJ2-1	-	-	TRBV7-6	TGTGCCAGCAGCTTAGCAGGAGGGCCCGTTGAGCAGTTCTTC	CASSLAGGPVEQFF
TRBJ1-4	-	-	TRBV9	TGTGCCAGCAGCGTAGGGAGACTGGGGGATGAAAAACTGTTTTTT	CASSVGRLGDEKLFF
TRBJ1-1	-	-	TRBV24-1	TGTGCCACCAGTGATTTGTGGGGGAGCACTGAAGCTTTCTTT	CATSDLWGSTEAFF
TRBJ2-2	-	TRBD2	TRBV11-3	TGTGCCAGCAGCTTAGGCGGGAGGAACACCGGGGAGCTGTTTTTT	CASSLGGRNTGELFF
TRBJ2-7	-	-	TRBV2	TGTGCCAGCTCGGCTGAGGGGCCTCGCGAGCAGTACTTC	CASSAEGPREQYF
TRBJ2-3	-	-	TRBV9	TGTGCCAGCAGCGGCGGGGGCACAGATACGCAGTATTTT	CASSGGGTDTQYF
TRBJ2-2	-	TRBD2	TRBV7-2	TGTGCCAGCAGCTCTAGCGGGCGAAACACCGGGGAGCTGTTTTTT	CASSSSGRNTGELFF
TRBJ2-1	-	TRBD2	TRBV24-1	TGTGCCACCAGTGAATCAAGCGGGGAGGTCGGTGAGCAGTTCTTC	CATSESSGEVGEQFF
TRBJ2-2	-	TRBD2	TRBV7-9	TGTGCCAGCAGCCCCGGGACTAGGACCGGGGAGCTGTTTTTT	CASSPGTRTGELFF
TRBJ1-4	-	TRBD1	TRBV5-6	TGTGCCAGCAGCCGGACAGGGGTAGGGGAAAAACTGTTTTTT	CASSRTGVGEKLFF
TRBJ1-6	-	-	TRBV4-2	TGTGCCAGCAGCCAAGGGGTGGAGGTCTCCTATAATTCACCCCTCCACTTT	CASSQGVEVSYNSPLHF
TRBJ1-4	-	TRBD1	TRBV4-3	TGCGCCAGCAGGGACAGGGGTGGAACTAATGAAAAACTGTTTTTT	CASRDRGGTNEKLFF
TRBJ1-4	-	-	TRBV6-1	TGTGCCAGTCGGAGTGGGTTGAATGAAAAACTGTTTTTT	CASRSGLNEKLFF
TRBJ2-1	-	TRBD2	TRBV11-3	TGTGCCAGCAGCTTAGGGGGACTAGCAGCTCGCAGTGAGCAGTTCTTC	CASSLGGLAARSEQFF
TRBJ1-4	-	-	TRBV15	TGTGCCACCAGCAGAGATACCACGAGTCTAGAAAAACTGTTTTTT	CATSRDTTSLEKLFF
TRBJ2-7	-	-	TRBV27	TGTGCCAGCAGTTCGCGACAGCCAAGCTCCTACGAGCAGTACTTC	CASSSRQPSSYEQYF
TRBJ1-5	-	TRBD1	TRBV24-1	TGTGCCACCAGTGGCGGACGACAGGGGGTGAGTCAGCCCCAGCATTTT	CATSGGRQGVSQPQHF
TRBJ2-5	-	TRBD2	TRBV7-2	TGTGCCAGCAGCTTAGCCCTCGGCGGCGGGAGACGAGAGACCCAGTACTTC	CASSLALGGGRRETQYF
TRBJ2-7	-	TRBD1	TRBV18	TGTGCCAGCTCACCCAGGGGGCAATACGAGCAGTACTTC	CASSPRGQYEQYF
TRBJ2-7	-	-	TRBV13	TGTGCCAGCAGCCCCCGGGATAGAGGAGCCTACGAGCAGTACTTC	CASSPRDRGAYEQYF
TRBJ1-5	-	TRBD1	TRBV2	TGTGCCAGCAGTGGACAGGGCCTCCATAGCAATCAGCCCCAGCATTTT	CASSGQGLHSNQPQHF
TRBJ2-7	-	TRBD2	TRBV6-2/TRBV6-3	TGTGCCAGCAGCCCCGGGGGGGACGGAGACTACGAGCAGTACTTC	CASSPGGDGDYEQYF
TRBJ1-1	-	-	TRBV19	TGTGCCAGTAGTATATTAGGGTCAGGGAAGAACACTGAAGCTTTCTTT	CASSILGSGKNTEAFF
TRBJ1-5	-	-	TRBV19	TGTGCCAGTAGTATAGAGGACTCAGGTTACAATCAGCCCCAGCATTTT	CASSIEDSGYNQPQHF
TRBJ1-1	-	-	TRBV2	TGTGCCAGCAGTGAGACCACCGGGGGTCACACTGAAGCTTTCTTT	CASSETTGGHTEAFF
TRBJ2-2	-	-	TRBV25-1	TGTGCCAGCAGTGAATTTCAGGGAGCGTGGGGGACCGGGGAGCTGTTTTTT	CASSEFQGAWGTGELFF
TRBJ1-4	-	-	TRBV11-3	TGTGCCAGCAGCTTCGCCAGCTCTAATGAAAAACTGTTTTTT	CASSFASSNEKLFF